The present T cell receptor (beta chain) was sequenced within a study of cytomegalovirus exposure and HLA in healthy donors. Broader study findings: In a later analysis, an Asian-associated ancestry cluster reportedly showed fewer N-insertions than the roughly 710-donor mean. Most TCR sequences were seen very rarely across donors, but some public TCRs occurred in many.

The PCR ran on 60 Vbeta and 13 Jbeta primers. Only in-frame clones appear in the TCRdb table, and some are missing; sequencing was by immunoSEQ multiplex PCR. Among 70,000 to 95,000 clones listed, roughly 79% were seen once. This CDR3 is 13 amino acids long. Germline V gene lookup returns CDR1 SGDLS and CDR2 YYNGEE. Note on this clone: What it binds is unknown.

This chain uses TRBV9 with TRBJ2-5, with D perhaps matching TRBD1 (5 bases). The assigned J gene may be wrong: the sequence end matches TRBJ2-7 better. The sample consisted of PBMCs. This sequence originates from a woman between 25 and 40 years old in good health and CMV-seronegative. Here the CDR3 reads CASSVTGSYEQYF. In DNA, the CDR3 is TGTGCCAGCAGCGTAACAGGTTCCTACGAGCAGTACTTC.